This T cell receptor beta chain was sequenced during a study of Ad26.COV2.S vaccination and SARS-CoV-2 variants. Study findings and constraints: Possibly, TCR breadth and depth analyses underestimated total T cell responses.

Some clones are missing from TCRdb's copy, which holds only in-frame ones; the method was immunoSEQ multiplex PCR. The table records over 200,000 clones, more than 75% of them present only once. Comment on this clone: Its antigen remains unknown.

The CDR3 covers 18 residues. Germline-derived CDR1 and CDR2 are MNHEY and SVGEGT. Trimming cost V 0 bases and J 3 bases, with 17 bases left between them. Treatment specified: roughly 19 received Ad26.COV2.S at low or high dose, single or two shots; about 5 received placebo; per-sample allocation not given. The study sampled participants on day 63 after the first vaccine or placebo injection. Donation was by an adult aged 18-55 years who was in Boston. The chain recombines TRBV6-2 or TRBV6-3 with TRBJ2-2, with D perhaps TRBD1 (5 bases). The TCR sequence derives from a person aged 18-65 years who received the Ad26.COV2.S COVID-19 vaccine or a placebo. Sequenced here: peripheral blood, sampled in a trial of Ad26.COV2.S vaccine versus placebo. CDR3 loop: CASSYSRDQGVYTGELFF. The CDR3 region has the DNA TGTGCCAGCAGTTACTCGCGTGACCAAGGGGTCTACACCGGGGAGCTGTTTTTT.